The rows below give T cell receptor beta chains drawn from one sample of a study of blood T cells in healthy people across ages. MiXCR, run by TCRdb on the 5' RACE reads, gives a single entry per CDR3 protein. Seen here are around 1.7 million distinct CDR3 sequences, under 30% observed once, and the top ten hold 7.7%. The sequencing input was blood. These receptors came from a woman aged 30 to 39 in good health. The CDR3 runs from the conserved cysteine through the conserved F or W. The D gene is left open where the match is weak. Part of the rows lack a size; the others show once, few, many or a class for expanded clones.

j_call,d_call,v_call,clone_size,cdr3_aa,cdr3_nt
TRBJ1-6,TRBD1,TRBV7-9,few,CASSIDRVRSPLHF,TGTGCCAGCAGCATAGACAGGGTACGGTCACCCCTCCACTTT
TRBJ2-7,.,TRBV3-1,.,CASSQRGHRAGYLYEQYF,TGTGCCAGCAGCCAACGCGGGCACAGGGCGGGTTATCTCTACGAGCAGTACTTC
TRBJ2-7,.,TRBV12-3/TRBV12-4,many,CASSFELGGASSYEQYF,TGTGCCAGCAGTTTTGAGCTCGGCGGGGCTAGCTCCTACGAGCAGTACTTC
TRBJ2-5,.,TRBV5-6,few,CANSLGQMETQYF,TGTGCCAACAGCTTGGGCCAGATGGAGACCCAGTACTTC
TRBJ2-3,TRBD1,TRBV12-3/TRBV12-4,.,CASSSTGGAGTDTQYF,TGTGCCAGCAGTTCGACAGGGGGTGCAGGCACAGATACGCAGTATTTT
TRBJ2-2,.,TRBV5-1,few,CASTPSTGELFF,TGCGCCAGCACTCCCAGCACCGGGGAGCTGTTTTTT
TRBJ2-3,TRBD2,TRBV5-6,few,CASNKAGNTDTQYF,TGTGCCAGCAACAAAGCGGGGAATACAGATACGCAGTATTTT
TRBJ2-1,TRBD2,TRBV10-3,few,CAISTLAGGPKGEQFF,TGTGCCATCAGCACCCTAGCGGGAGGGCCTAAGGGGGAGCAGTTCTTC
TRBJ2-7,TRBD1,TRBV29-1,many,CSVSTGQGVNEQYF,TGCAGCGTGTCGACGGGACAGGGCGTGAACGAGCAGTACTTC
TRBJ1-5,.,TRBV7-2,.,CASSPERAGNQPQHF,TGTGCCAGCAGCCCCGAGAGGGCGGGCAATCAGCCCCAGCATTTT
TRBJ2-5,.,TRBV28,few,CASDSDGETQYF,TGTGCCAGTGACAGCGATGGAGAGACCCAGTACTTC
TRBJ2-5,TRBD2,TRBV7-7,few,CASSPGLAATQETQYF,TGTGCCAGCAGCCCGGGACTAGCGGCTACTCAAGAGACCCAGTACTTC